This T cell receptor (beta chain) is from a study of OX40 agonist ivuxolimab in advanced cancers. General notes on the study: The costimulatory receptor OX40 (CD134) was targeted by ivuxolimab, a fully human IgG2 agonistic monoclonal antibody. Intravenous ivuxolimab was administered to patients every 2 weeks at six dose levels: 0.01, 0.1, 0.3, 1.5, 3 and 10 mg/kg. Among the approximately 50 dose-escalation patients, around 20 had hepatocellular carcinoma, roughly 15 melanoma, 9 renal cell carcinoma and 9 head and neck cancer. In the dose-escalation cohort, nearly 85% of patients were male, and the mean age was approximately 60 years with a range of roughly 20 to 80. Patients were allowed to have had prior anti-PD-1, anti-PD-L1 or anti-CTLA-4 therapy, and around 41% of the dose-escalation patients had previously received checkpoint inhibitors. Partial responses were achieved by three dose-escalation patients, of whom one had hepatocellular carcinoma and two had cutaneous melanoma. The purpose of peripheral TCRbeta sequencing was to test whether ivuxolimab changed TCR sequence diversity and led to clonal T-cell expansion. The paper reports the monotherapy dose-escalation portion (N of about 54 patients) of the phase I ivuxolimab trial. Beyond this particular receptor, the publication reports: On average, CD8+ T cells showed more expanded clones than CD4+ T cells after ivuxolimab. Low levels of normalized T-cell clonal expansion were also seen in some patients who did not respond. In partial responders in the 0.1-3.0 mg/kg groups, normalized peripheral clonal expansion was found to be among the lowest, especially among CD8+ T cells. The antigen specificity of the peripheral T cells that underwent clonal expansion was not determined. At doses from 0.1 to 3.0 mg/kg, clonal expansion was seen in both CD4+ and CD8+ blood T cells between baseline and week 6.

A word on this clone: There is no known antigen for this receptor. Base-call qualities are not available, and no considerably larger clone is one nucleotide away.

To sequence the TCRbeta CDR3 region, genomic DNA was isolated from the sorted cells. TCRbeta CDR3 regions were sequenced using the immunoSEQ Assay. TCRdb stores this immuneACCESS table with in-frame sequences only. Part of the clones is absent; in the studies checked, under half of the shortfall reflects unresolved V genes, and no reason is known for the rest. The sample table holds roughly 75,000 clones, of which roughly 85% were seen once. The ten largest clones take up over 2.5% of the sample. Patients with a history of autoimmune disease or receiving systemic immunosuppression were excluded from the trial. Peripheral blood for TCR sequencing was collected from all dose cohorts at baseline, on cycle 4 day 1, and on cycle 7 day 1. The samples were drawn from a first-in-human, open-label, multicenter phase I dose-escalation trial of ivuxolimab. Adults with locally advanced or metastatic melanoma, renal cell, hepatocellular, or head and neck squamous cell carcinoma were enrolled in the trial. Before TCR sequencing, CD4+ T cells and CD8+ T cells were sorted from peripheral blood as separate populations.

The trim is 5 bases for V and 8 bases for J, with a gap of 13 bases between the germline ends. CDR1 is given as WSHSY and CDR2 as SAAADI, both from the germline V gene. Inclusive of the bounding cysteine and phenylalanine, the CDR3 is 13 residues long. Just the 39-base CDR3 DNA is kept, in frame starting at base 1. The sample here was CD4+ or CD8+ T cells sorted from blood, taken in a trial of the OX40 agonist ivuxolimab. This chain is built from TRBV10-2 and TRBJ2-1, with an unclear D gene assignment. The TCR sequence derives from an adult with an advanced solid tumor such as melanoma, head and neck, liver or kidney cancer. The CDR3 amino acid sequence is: CASSIGKTYEQFF. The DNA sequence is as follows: TGCGCCAGCAGTATCGGAAAGACGTATGAGCAGTTCTTC.